This T cell receptor beta chain was recovered during a study of cytomegalovirus exposure and HLA in healthy donors (dated by TCRdb to about 2017). In the study overall: An earlier analysis of approximately 550 of the donors reported more than 250 Gb of sequence data and 100 million to 140 million unique TCR beta sequences from roughly 180 million T cells. Across under 500 genotyped donors of the cohort, an average of approximately 200,000 unique TCR beta nucleotide sequences per donor were sequenced, and approximately 17% of those sequences were non-productive. In the later analysis, no new phenotypic data were used to find candidate immune exposures; instead, reliance was placed on TCR beta sequences and their occurrence across donors. A later genetic analysis took genome-wide SNP genotypes for about 55% of the 666 donors and used that subset as a discovery cohort. To predict cytomegalovirus infection status, the study combined high-throughput TCR immunosequencing, statistical association of individual TCRs with disease status, and machine learning. HLA typing covered class I and class II loci at four-digit resolution. About 5 DR-DQ haplotypes were handled as single units for association and clustering, since linkage in the cohort was strong. The study aimed to test whether signatures of past pathogen exposure could be identified by cataloging public T cell receptors. The T cell repertoires of around 670 subjects were profiled by immunosequencing and related to cytomegalovirus serostatus. In addition to the first cohort of hundreds of subjects, a separate validation cohort of 120 different subjects was used. To study patterns of TCR occurrence, a later analysis re-analyzed previously published TCR beta repertoires from 600 to 750 donors and added high-resolution HLA genotyping. About 320 gigabases of sequencing data and tens of millions of unique TCR sequences were included in an early release covering about 700 HLA-typed donors. Among the roughly 400 genotyped donors, approximately 77% belonged to the genetic ancestry cluster associated with self-reported Caucasian donors. An earlier analysis of some 500 of the donors used high-throughput TCR beta sequencing to judge whether each TCR beta V gene segment behaved as functional or pseudogenic. Donor age, sex, ethnicity and CMV serostatus were compiled alongside the repertoire data. All discovery cohort repertoires had been generated using a single sequencing platform. Typing coverage differed by locus: A, B, C, DRB1 and DQB1 were typed in roughly 620-630 donors, DQA1 in 500 to 550, DPA1 in some 610, and DPB1 in roughly 450. Study-wide conclusions, independent of this receptor: In a later genetic analysis, a missense DCLRE1C variant was associated with V-gene and J-gene trimming of TCR beta chains, and the association was replicated in an independent cohort. The earlier analysis of fewer than 750 of the donors excluded about 16 rarely observed V segments, including chromosome 9 orphons, because counts were too low. A further reported finding was that TCR beta sequences accurately predicted the HLA-A and HLA-B alleles for most subjects in the first cohort. Strong co-occurrence of HLA alleles, especially DR and DQ, made assigning TCR associations to individual alleles difficult. Roughly uniform sequencing depth across donors was assumed in presence/absence analyses, although this assumption may not hold. In a later analysis, HLA-associated TCR beta chains were found to be more clonally expanded and to have lower generation probabilities than equally common non-associated chains. In an earlier analysis of around 500 of the donors, most TCR beta V segments appeared in productive rearrangements about 87% or about 30% of the time, broadly matching IMGT annotations. In both the original and validation cohorts, the classifier was reported to diagnose cytomegalovirus status with high specificity and sensitivity. Several of the top co-occurrence clusters appeared to be linked to parvovirus B19, influenza, CMV and Epstein-Barr virus, according to a later analysis. According to a later analysis, most CMV-associated TCR beta chains appeared to be HLA-restricted, and the HLA associations seemed to be driven largely by CMV exposure. Because HLA typing was unavailable for some donors at each locus, only the typed subset was used in association tests. A few of the identified cytomegalovirus-associated TCR beta chains were confirmed in vitro to be specific for cytomegalovirus antigens. In a later genetic analysis, fewer N-insertions in productive TCRs were reported among donors in an Asian-associated ancestry cluster than the approximately 630-donor mean. Across donors, most TCR sequences were observed very rarely, whereas some public TCRs were present in many individuals. In a later analysis, about 17,000 TCR beta sequences were associated with specific HLA alleles at a false discovery rate of 0.05. According to the authors, the approach could potentially be generalized to other disease states and immunological phenotypes. According to a later analysis, TCR association rates differed among HLA loci, with DRB1 alleles showing the most associated TCRs and HLA-C alleles showing the fewest. Correlated functional status among segregating V segments might be attributable to linkage disequilibrium, but an unknown experimental factor could not be ruled out. A cluster of highly shared sequence variants was judged likely to be a technical artifact of the sequencing pipeline. A total of about 180 TCR beta chains were listed by the study as associated with cytomegalovirus. CMV serostatus was the only immune exposure information available for the cohort. Only TCR beta chains were sequenced in this cohort, and the absence of alpha or paired-chain data limited detectable features. The 87-base-pair reads could not distinguish some IMGT-functional V segments, including TRBV6-2 and TRBV6-3, so those segments were excluded.

In the case of this clone: Which antigen it targets is not known. No much larger clone exists at a distance of one base, and base qualities are not known.

The CDR3 holds 15 amino acids from the cysteine to the phenylalanine. Only the CDR3 DNA is retained, 45 bases long and in frame from the first base. The junction shows trimming of 3 bases on V and 1 base on J, plus 9 bases between the germline ends. The germline V gene specifies MDHEN as CDR1 and SYDVKM as CDR2. The library relied on the immunoSEQ multiplex PCR assay. For the multiplex PCR, a mixture combining 60 forward primers for TCR Vbeta segments and 13 reverse primers for TCR Jbeta segments was used. A multiplex PCR assay on genomic DNA amplified the CDR3 region of rearranged TCR beta genes. Amplified TCR beta libraries were sequenced as 87-base-pair reads on the Illumina HiSeq System. In the authors' own workflow: Across the 640 or so repertoires, a later analysis counted approximately 83 million unique TCR beta chains, some 11 million of which were shared by at least two donors. Raw reads were error-corrected and collapsed into unique sequences with a nearest-neighbor algorithm that merged closely related sequences to remove PCR and sequencing errors. V, D and J gene segments were assigned by aligning CDR3 sequences to IMGT reference sequences. Each retained sequence needed at least a six-nucleotide match to both a V gene segment and a J gene segment. Rearrangements were called productive when the CDR3 lacked stop codons and stayed in frame with V and J; all others were non-productive. Following IMGT convention, CDR3 was defined as the stretch from the second conserved V-encoded cysteine up to the conserved J-encoded phenylalanine. Sequences without an unambiguous match to a single V gene segment were excluded from the earlier analysis of almost 600 of the donors. In an earlier analysis of 450 to 700 of the donors, V segments were called functional above 56.7% productive rearrangements and were called segregating when the between-donor standard deviation exceeded 5%. A statistical classification framework was built to diagnose cytomegalovirus status from the catalog of TCR beta chain sequences. V and J gene assignment, in a later analysis, came from comparing TCR nucleotide sequences with IMGT/GENE-DB human TR gene sequences. The TCRdist pipeline was used in a later analysis to assign CDR3 sequences and most-parsimonious VDJ recombination scenarios. A later analysis defined each TCR beta chain by its CDR3 amino acid sequence plus V-gene family, and excluded reads lacking a unique V-gene family. As a way to deal with suspected cross-contamination and a sequencing artifact, a later analysis dropped over 550 nucleotide sequences that were highly shared and had low generation probability. For each public chain, a later analysis derived a clonal expansion index from normalized ranks of inferred template counts within each repertoire. In a later analysis, generation probabilities were computed using a VDJ recombination model fitted to out-of-frame rearrangements, and the results were checked against IGoR. In a later analysis, hypergeometric tests were used to score TCR-TCR, TCR-HLA and TCR-CMV co-occurrence, with a repertoire-size bias correction applied to TCR pairs. False discovery rates were estimated in a later analysis by permuting HLA or CMV assignments 20 times. In a later analysis, co-occurring TCRs were grouped with DBSCAN, and TCRdist sequence similarity was added when clustering was performed within HLA-allele-positive subsets. For co-occurrence clustering, repertoires with fewer than 30,000 or more than 120,000 public chains were excluded, along with a handful of repertoires with anomalous nucleotide sharing. The table was pulled from immuneACCESS by TCRdb, which kept in-frame rearrangements only. Such tables lose some clones; where checked, under half of the loss comes from unresolved V genes, and the rest has no known cause. The D gene and trimming were derived from the DNA, and the V and J assignments and clone size from that table. This sample is represented by 130,000 or so clones; 74% of them were singletons. The top ten clones comprise 5.5% to 8.5% of the sample.

The cohort consisted of approximately 690 healthy bone marrow donors. Cohort members were all nominally healthy when sampled, although unrecorded immune exposures were likely present. The donor tested CMV seropositive and was one of the 289 seropositive cohort members. A peripheral blood sample was collected from each donor, and TCR beta sequencing was performed on peripheral blood mononuclear cells. Genomic DNA extraction from the blood cell samples was performed with the Qiagen DNeasy Blood Extraction Kit. The sample was PBMCs. The rearrangement combines TRBV28 with TRBJ1-4; TRBD1 is a weak D gene call, 5 bases matching. The receptor's source is a man aged 35 to 55 in good health and CMV-seropositive. The DNA sequence is TGTGCCAGCAGTTTTTGGCAGGGAACTAATGAAAAACTGTTTTTT. Translated, it reads CASSFWQGTNEKLFF.